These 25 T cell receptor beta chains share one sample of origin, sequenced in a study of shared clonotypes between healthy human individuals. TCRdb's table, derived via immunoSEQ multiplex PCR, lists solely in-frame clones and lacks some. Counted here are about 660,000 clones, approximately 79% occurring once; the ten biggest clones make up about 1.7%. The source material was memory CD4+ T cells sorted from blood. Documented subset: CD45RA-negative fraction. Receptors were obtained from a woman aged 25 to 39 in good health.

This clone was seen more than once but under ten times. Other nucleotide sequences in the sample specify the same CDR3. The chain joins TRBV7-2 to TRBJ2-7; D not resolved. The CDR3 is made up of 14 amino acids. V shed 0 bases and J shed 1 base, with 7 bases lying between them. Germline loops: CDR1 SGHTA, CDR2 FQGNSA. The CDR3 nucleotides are TGTGCCAGCAGCTTAGCGTCAGGTTCCTACGAGCAGTACTTC. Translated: CASSLASGSYEQYF.

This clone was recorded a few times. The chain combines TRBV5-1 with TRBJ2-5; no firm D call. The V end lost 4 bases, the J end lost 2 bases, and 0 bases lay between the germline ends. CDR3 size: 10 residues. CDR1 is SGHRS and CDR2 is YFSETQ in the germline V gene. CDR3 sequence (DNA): TGCGCCAGCAGCCAAGAGACCCAGTACTTC. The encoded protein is CASSQETQYF.

As DNA, the CDR3 is TGTGCCAGCAGCCCTTCGACTAGCGGGAGTTACGAGCAGTACTTC. Amino acid sequence: CASSPSTSGSYEQYF. V usage is TRBV9 and J usage is TRBJ2-7, with TRBD2 matching over 12 bases. V shed 4 bases, J shed 4 bases, and the junction held 6 bases outside the gene matches. The CDR3 contains 15 residues. Germline CDR1 reads SGDLS; CDR2 reads YYNGEE.

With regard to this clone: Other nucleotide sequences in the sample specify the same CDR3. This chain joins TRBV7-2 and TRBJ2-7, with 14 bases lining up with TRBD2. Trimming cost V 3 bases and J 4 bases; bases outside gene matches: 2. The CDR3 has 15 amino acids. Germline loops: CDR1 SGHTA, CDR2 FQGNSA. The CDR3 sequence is CASSLGTSGSYEQYF. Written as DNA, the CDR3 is TGTGCCAGCAGCTTGGGGACTAGCGGGAGTTACGAGCAGTACTTC.

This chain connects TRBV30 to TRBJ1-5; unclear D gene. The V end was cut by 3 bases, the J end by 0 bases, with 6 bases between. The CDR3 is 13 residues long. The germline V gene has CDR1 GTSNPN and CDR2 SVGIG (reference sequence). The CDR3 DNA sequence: TGTGCCTGGAGCGGAAGTAGCAATCAGCCCCAGCATTTT. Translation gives CAWSGSSNQPQHF.

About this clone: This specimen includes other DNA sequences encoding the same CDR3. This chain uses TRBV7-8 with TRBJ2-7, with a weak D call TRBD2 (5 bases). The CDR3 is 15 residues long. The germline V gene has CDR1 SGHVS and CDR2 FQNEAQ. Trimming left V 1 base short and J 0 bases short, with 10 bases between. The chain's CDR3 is CASSLVPGGSYEQYF. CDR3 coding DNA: TGTGCCAGCAGCTTAGTCCCCGGAGGCTCCTACGAGCAGTACTTC.

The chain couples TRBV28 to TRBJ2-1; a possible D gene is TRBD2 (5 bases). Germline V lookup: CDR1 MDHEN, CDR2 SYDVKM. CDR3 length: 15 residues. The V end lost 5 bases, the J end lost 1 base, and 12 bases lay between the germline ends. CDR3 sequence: CASSPVGDSYNEQFF. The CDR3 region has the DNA TGTGCCAGCAGTCCCGTGGGAGATTCCTACAATGAGCAGTTCTTC. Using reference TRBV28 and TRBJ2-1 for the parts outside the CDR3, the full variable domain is DVKVTQSSRYLVKRTGEKVFLECVQDMDHENMFWYRQDPGLGLRLIYFSYDVKMKEKGDIPEGYSVSREKKERFSLILESASTNQTSMYLCASSPVGDSYNEQFFGPGTRLTVL.

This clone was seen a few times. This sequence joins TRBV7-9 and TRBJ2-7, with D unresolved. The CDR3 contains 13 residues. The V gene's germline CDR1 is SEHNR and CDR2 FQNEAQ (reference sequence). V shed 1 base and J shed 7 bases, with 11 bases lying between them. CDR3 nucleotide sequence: TGTGCCAGCAGCTTAGGGGCCGTCGAGGAGCAGTACTTC. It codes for CASSLGAVEEQYF.

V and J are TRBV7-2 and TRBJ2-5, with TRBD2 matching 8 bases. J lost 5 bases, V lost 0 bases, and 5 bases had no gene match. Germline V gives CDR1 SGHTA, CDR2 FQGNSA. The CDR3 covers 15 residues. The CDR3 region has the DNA TGTGCCAGCAGCTTAGCCGGGACTAGGGTTGAGACCCAGTACTTC. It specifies CASSLAGTRVETQYF.

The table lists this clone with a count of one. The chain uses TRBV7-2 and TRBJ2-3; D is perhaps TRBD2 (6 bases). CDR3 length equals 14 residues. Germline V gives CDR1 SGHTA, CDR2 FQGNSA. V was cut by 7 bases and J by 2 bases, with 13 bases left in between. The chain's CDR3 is CASKPGLLTDTQYF. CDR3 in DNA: TGTGCCAGCAAACCGGGACTCCTCACAGATACGCAGTATTTT. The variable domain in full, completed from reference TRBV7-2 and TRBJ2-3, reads GAGVSQSPSNKVTEKGKDVELRCDPISGHTALYWYRQSLGQGLEFLIYFQGNSAPDKSGLPSDRFSAERTGGSVSTLTIQRTQQEDSAVYLCASKPGLLTDTQYFGPGTRLTVL.

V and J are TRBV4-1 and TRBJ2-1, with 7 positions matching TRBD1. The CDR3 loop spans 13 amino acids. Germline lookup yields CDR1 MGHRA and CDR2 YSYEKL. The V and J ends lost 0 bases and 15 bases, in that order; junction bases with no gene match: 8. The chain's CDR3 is CASSQEPGTETFF. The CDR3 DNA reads TGCGCCAGCAGCCAAGAACCCGGGACAGAGACGTTCTTC.

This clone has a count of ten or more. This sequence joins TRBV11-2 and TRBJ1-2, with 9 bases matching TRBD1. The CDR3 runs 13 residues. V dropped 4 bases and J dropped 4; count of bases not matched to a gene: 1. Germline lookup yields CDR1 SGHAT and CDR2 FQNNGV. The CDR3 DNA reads TGTGCCAGCAGCTCACAGGGGGCCTATGGCTACACCTTC. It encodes CASSSQGAYGYTF.

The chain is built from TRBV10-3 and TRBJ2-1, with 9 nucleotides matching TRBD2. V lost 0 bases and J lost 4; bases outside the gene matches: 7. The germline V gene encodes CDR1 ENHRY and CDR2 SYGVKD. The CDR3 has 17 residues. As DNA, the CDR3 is TGTGCCATCAGTGAGTCCGTCGCTAGCGGGGATTACAATGAGCAGTTCTTC. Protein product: CAISESVASGDYNEQFF.

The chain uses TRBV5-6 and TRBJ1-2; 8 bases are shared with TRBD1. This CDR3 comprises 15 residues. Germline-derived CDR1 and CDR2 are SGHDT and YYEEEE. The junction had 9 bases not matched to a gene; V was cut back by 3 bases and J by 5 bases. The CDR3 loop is CASSSDRDRPYGYTF. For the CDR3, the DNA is TGTGCCAGCAGCTCGGACCGGGACAGGCCGTATGGCTACACCTTC.

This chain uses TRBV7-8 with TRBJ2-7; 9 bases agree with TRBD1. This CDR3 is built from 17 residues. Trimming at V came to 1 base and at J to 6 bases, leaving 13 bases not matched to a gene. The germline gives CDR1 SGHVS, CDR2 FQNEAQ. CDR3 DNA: TGTGCCAGCAGCTTAGTCCCGGGACAGGGTCCGGCATCCGAGCAGTACTTC. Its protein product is CASSLVPGQGPASEQYF.

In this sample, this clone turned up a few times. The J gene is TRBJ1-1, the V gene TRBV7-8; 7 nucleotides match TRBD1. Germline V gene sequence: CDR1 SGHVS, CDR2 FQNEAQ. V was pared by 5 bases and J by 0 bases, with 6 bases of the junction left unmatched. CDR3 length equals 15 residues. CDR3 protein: CASSIRTGMNTEAFF. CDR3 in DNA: TGTGCCAGCAGCATAAGGACAGGAATGAACACTGAAGCTTTCTTT.

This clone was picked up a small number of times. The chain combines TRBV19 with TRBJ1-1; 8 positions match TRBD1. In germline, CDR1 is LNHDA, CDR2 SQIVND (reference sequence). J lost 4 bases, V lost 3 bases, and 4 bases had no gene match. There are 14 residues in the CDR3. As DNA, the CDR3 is TGTGCCAGTAGTATTGGTACAGGGGGCACTGAAGCTTTCTTT. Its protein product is CASSIGTGGTEAFF.

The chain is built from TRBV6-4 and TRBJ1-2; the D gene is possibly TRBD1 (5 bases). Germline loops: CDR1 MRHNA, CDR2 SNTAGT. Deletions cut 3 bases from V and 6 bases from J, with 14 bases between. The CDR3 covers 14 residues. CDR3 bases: TGTGCCAGCAGTGAAGCGAAGGGCAGGGATGGCTACACCTTC. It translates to CASSEAKGRDGYTF.

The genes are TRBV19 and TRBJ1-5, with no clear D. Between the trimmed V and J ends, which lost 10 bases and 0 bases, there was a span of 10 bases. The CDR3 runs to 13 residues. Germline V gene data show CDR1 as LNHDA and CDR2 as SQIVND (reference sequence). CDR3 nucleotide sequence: TGTGCCACCGGCCAATTTAGCAATCAGCCCCAGCATTTT. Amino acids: CATGQFSNQPQHF.

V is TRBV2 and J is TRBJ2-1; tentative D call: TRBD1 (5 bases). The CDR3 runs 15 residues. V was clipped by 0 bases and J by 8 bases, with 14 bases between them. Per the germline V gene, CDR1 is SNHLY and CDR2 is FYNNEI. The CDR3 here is CASSEALQGVDEQFF. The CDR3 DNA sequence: TGTGCCAGCAGTGAAGCCTTGCAGGGTGTGGATGAGCAGTTCTTC.

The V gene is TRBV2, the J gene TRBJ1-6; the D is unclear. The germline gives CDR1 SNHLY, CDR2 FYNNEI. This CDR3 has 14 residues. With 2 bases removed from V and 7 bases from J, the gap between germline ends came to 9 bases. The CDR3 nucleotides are TGTGCCAGCAGTGAACGGTCGGGGAATTCACCCCTCCACTTT. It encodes CASSERSGNSPLHF.

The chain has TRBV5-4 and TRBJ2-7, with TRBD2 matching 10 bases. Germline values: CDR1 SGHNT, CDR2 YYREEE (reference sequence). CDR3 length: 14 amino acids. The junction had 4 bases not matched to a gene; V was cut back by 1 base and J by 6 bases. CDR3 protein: CASSLPSGRSEQYF. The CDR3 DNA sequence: TGTGCCAGCAGCTTGCCTAGCGGGAGATCCGAGCAGTACTTC.

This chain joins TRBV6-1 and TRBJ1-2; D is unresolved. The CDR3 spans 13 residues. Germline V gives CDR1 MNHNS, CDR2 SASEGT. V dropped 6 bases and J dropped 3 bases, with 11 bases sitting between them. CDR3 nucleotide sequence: TGTGCCAGCAGCCCCCAGGTGGACTATGGCTACACCTTC. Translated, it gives CASSPQVDYGYTF.

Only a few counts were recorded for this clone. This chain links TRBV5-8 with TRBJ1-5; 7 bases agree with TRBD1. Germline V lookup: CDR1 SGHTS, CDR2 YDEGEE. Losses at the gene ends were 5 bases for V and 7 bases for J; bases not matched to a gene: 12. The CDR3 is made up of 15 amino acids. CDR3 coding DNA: TGTGCCAGCAGTCCTCTGGGAGGGGGCCGGCAGCCCCAGCATTTT. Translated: CASSPLGGGRQPQHF.

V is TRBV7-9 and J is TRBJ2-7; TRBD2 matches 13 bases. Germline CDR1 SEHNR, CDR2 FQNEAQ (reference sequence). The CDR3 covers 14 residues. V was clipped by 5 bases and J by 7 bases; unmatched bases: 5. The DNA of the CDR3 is TGTGCCAGCAGCCGGACTAGCGGGAGTGAAGAGCAGTACTTC. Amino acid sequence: CASSRTSGSEEQYF.